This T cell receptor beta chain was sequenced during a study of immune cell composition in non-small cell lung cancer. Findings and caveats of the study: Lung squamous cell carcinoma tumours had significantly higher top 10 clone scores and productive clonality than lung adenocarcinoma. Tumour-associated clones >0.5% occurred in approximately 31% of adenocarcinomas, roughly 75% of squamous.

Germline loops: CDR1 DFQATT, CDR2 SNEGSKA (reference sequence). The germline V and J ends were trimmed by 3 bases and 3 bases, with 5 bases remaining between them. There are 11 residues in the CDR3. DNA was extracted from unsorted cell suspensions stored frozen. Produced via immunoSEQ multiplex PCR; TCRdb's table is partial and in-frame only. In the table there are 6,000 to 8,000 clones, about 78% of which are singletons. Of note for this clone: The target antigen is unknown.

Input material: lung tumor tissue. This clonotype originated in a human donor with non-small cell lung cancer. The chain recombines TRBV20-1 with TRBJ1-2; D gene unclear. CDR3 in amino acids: CSARRDYGYTF. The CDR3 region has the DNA TGCAGTGCTAGGCGGGACTATGGCTACACCTTC.